The 29 T cell receptor beta chains reported below all come from one sample, sequenced in a study of OX40 agonist ivuxolimab in advanced cancers. Repertoires were generated with immunoSEQ multiplex PCR, while TCRdb's copy carries only in-frame clones and drops some. This sample has tens of thousands of clones, with roughly 90% found just once. This sample comprised CD4+ or CD8+ T cells sorted from blood, obtained in a trial of the OX40 agonist ivuxolimab. The receptors stem from an adult with an advanced solid tumor such as melanoma, head and neck, liver or kidney cancer.

The V gene is TRBV10-3, the J gene TRBJ2-3; D perhaps matches TRBD1 (6 bases). Trimming cost V 6 bases and J 2 bases, with 12 bases left between them. Germline CDR1 ENHRY, CDR2 SYGVKD. The CDR3 contains 14 residues. This chain's CDR3 is CAISTGHFTDTQYF. The CDR3 DNA reads TGTGCCATCAGCACAGGGCACTTCACAGATACGCAGTATTTT.

The chain links TRBV5-4 to TRBJ2-3, with D perhaps given as TRBD1 or TRBD2 (5 bases each). Germline V CDR1 and CDR2: SGHNT, YYREEE (reference sequence). V shed 7 bases and J shed 0 bases, with 12 bases lying between them. CDR3 length: 14 residues. CDR3 region: CASDGTSSTDTQYF. DNA of the CDR3: TGTGCCAGCGACGGGACGTCTAGCACAGATACGCAGTATTTT.

This clone was recorded once. The chain is built from TRBV19 and TRBJ2-1; 8 bases align to TRBD1. In germline, CDR1 is LNHDA, CDR2 SQIVND (reference sequence). This CDR3 spans 18 amino acids. The V and J ends lost 1 base and 5 bases, in that order; junction bases with no gene match: 13. The CDR3 protein is CASSIGRAGGDRDNEQFF. As DNA, the CDR3 is TGTGCCAGTAGTATAGGAAGGGCAGGGGGCGATCGGGACAATGAGCAGTTCTTC.

The rearrangement joins TRBV18 to TRBJ2-1; D may be TRBD1 (6 bases). Germline assignment: CDR1 KGHSH and CDR2 LQKENI. CDR3 length: 13 residues. V shed 0 bases and J shed 13 bases, with 13 bases lying between them. This chain's CDR3 is CASSPPERTVQFF. The CDR3 bases are TGTGCCAGCTCACCACCGGAACGGACAGTTCAGTTCTTC.

The V and J genes are TRBV6-6 and TRBJ2-7, with TRBD2 matching over 9 bases. Germline CDR1 reads MNHNY; CDR2 reads SVGAGI (reference sequence). This CDR3 region has 15 residues. V dropped 2 bases and J dropped 5; count of bases not matched to a gene: 7. The CDR3, as DNA: TGTGCCAGCAGTTACGGGGCGGGAGGGCCCGACGAGCAGTACTTC. Amino acids: CASSYGAGGPDEQYF.

V gene TRBV19 combines with J gene TRBJ1-5; no reliable D call. V shed 5 bases and J shed 0 bases, with 8 bases lying between them. This CDR3 contains 14 residues. The V gene's germline CDR1 is LNHDA and CDR2 SQIVND (reference sequence). CDR3: CASSPRHSNQPQHF. The CDR3 coding sequence is TGTGCCAGTAGTCCCCGTCATAGCAATCAGCCCCAGCATTTT.

The chain combines TRBV11-2 with TRBJ2-1; D unresolved. The CDR3 consists of 14 residues. Trimming removed 2 bases at V and 10 bases at J, with 15 bases between. The germline V gene has CDR1 SGHAT and CDR2 FQNNGV. CDR3 sequence reads: CASSLNPGFLEQFF. The CDR3 nucleotides are TGTGCCAGCAGCTTAAACCCGGGTTTTTTGGAGCAGTTCTTC.

The chain carries TRBV12-5 and TRBJ2-3, with 11 bases fitting TRBD1. CDR3 length: 14 residues. The trim removed 6 bases at V and 1 base at J, leaving 0 bases unmatched. Looked up from germline, CDR1 is LGHNT and CDR2 is FRNRAP. The CDR3 bases are TGTGCTAGTGGGGGACAGGGGGGCACAGATACGCAGTATTTT. It codes for CASGGQGGTDTQYF.

This chain joins TRBV7-8 and TRBJ1-6, with D unresolved. Germline CDR1 is SGHVS and CDR2 is FQNEAQ. Trimming left V 1 base short and J 8 bases short, with 6 bases between. This CDR3 spans 13 amino acids. DNA for the CDR3: TGTGCCAGCAGCTTAGGGTGGGATTCACCCCTCCACTTT. This translates into CASSLGWDSPLHF.

This clone was recorded only once. The CDR3 DNA reads as TGTGCCAGCAGCCTGGGGGGAGTGGGGAATTCACCCCTCCACTTT. Protein sequence: CASSLGGVGNSPLHF. The chain is built from TRBV11-2 and TRBJ1-6, with a tentative D call TRBD1 (5 bases). V was trimmed by 5 bases and J by 7 bases, leaving 15 bases between them. Per germline, CDR1 SGHAT and CDR2 FQNNGV. CDR3 length: 15 amino acids.

This chain uses TRBV4-3 with TRBJ2-5; possibly TRBD1 or TRBD2 for D (5 bases each). The CDR3 spans 12 residues. Trimming stripped 2 bases from V and 5 bases from J, with 6 bases between. The germline V gene encodes CDR1 LGHNA and CDR2 YSLEER. This chain's CDR3 is CASSQWGETQYF. Here the CDR3 DNA reads TGCGCCAGCAGCCAATGGGGGGAGACCCAGTACTTC.

J is TRBJ2-7 and V is TRBV9, with 7 bases lining up with TRBD2. With 2 bases clipped from V and 1 base from J, the junction kept 15 bases outside the gene matches. Germline V lookup: CDR1 SGDLS, CDR2 YYNGEE. The CDR3 has 18 residues. The CDR3 sequence: CASSVEGLNLGRSYEQYF. CDR3 DNA sequence: TGTGCCAGCAGCGTCGAGGGACTAAACTTAGGCAGGTCCTACGAGCAGTACTTC.

The V and J genes are TRBV5-8 and TRBJ1-5; D unresolved. This CDR3 is 13 amino acids long. The ends were cut back, 0 bases at V and 3 bases at J, with 4 bases in the middle. From germline, CDR1 is SGHTS and CDR2 YDEGEE. The CDR3 protein is CASSLGHNQPQHF. CDR3 DNA sequence: TGTGCCAGCAGCTTGGGACACAATCAGCCCCAGCATTTT.

The V gene is TRBV29-1, the J gene TRBJ2-5; D unclear. V was shortened by 8 bases and J by 7 bases, with 23 bases between the two germline ends. The CDR3 has 14 residues. From germline, CDR1 is SQVTM and CDR2 ANQGSEA. This CDR3 is CSLMTGLHAGTQYF. The CDR3 DNA sequence: TGCAGCTTAATGACCGGGCTCCACGCTGGGACCCAGTACTTC.

The chain couples TRBV7-9 to TRBJ1-2; the D is unclear. Trimming stripped 5 bases from V and 5 bases from J, with 15 bases between. Germline V CDR1 and CDR2: SEHNR, FQNEAQ (reference sequence). The CDR3 contains 14 residues. Here the CDR3 reads CASSPTAVGYGYTF. Written as DNA, the CDR3 is TGTGCCAGCAGCCCCACGGCGGTTGGATATGGCTACACCTTC.

This chain joins TRBV19 and TRBJ2-2; 7 bases are shared with TRBD1. The CDR3 totals 14 residues. The J segment lost 4 bases and the V segment lost 8 bases, leaving 7 bases of the junction unmatched. CDR1 is LNHDA, CDR2 SQIVND, per germline (reference sequence). The CDR3 reads CASCTGVLTGELFF. For the CDR3, the DNA is TGTGCCAGTTGTACAGGGGTACTCACCGGGGAGCTGTTTTTT.

The genes are TRBV11-2 and TRBJ2-3; D possibly corresponds to TRBD1 (6 bases). Germline lookup yields CDR1 SGHAT and CDR2 FQNNGV. The CDR3 consists of 16 residues. The germline V and J ends were trimmed by 5 bases and 2 bases, with 17 bases remaining between them. Here the CDR3 DNA reads TGTGCCAGCAGCGGGGGCGGCGGAACTCTCACAGATACGCAGTATTTT. This encodes CASSGGGGTLTDTQYF.

The gene calls are TRBV7-8 and TRBJ1-5, with D tentatively TRBD1 (6 bases). Germline assignment: CDR1 SGHVS and CDR2 FQNEAQ. This CDR3 has 16 residues. V was pared by 1 base and J by 5 bases, with 15 bases between. The CDR3 nucleotides read TGTGCCAGCAGCTTAGTCCCTCGGGGGCCGGATCAGCCCCAGCATTTT. Translating it yields CASSLVPRGPDQPQHF.

The gene calls are TRBV7-2 and TRBJ2-7; 8 nucleotides align to TRBD1. Looked up from germline, CDR1 is SGHTA and CDR2 is FQGNSA. This CDR3 has 15 residues. Trimming cost V 2 bases and J 2 bases; bases outside gene matches: 5. DNA for the CDR3: TGTGCCAGCAGCTTACAACAGGGGGTAACCTACGAGCAGTACTTC. It yields the protein CASSLQQGVTYEQYF.

This chain's CDR3 is CASRSQGETEAFF. The CDR3 coding sequence is TGTGCCAGCAGGTCACAGGGGGAGACTGAAGCTTTCTTT. The chain joins TRBV11-3 to TRBJ1-1; 8 nucleotides match TRBD1. In germline, CDR1 is SGHNT, CDR2 YENEEA. This CDR3 comprises 13 residues. The J segment lost 5 bases and the V segment lost 6 bases, leaving 5 bases of the junction unmatched. Drawing the rest from reference TRBV11-3 and TRBJ1-1, the complete variable domain is EAGVVQSPRYKIIEKKQPVAFWCNPISGHNTLYWYLQNLGQGPELLIRYENEEAVDDSQLPKDRFSAERLKGVDSTLKIQPAELGDSAVYLCASRSQGETEAFFGQGTRLTVV.

The chain's CDR3 is CASSQQGQGQLTQYF. The CDR3 nucleotides are TGCGCCAGCAGCCAACAGGGACAGGGGCAATTAACGCAGTATTTT. The chain joins TRBV4-1 to TRBJ2-3, with 10 positions matching TRBD1. The CDR3 covers 15 residues. Germline CDR1 is MGHRA and CDR2 is YSYEKL. V was pared by 2 bases and J by 9 bases, with 8 bases of the junction left unmatched.

V is TRBV28 and J is TRBJ1-3, with D tentatively TRBD1 (6 bases). Per germline, CDR1 MDHEN and CDR2 SYDVKM. This CDR3 is 14 amino acids long. The V end was cut by 7 bases, the J end by 0 bases, with 10 bases between. The CDR3 sequence: CASNGGHSGNTIYF. The DNA of the CDR3 is TGTGCCAGCAATGGGGGGCACTCTGGAAACACCATATATTTT.

The V call is TRBV19, the J call TRBJ1-5; 7 bases agree with TRBD1. J lost 3 bases, V lost 4 bases, and 15 bases had no gene match. Germline assignment: CDR1 LNHDA and CDR2 SQIVND (reference sequence). The CDR3 consists of 18 residues. CDR3 nucleotide sequence: TGTGCCAGTAGTAGAATAGGGGGACAGTTCGCGGACAATCAGCCCCAGCATTTT. It is translated as CASSRIGGQFADNQPQHF.

With respect to this clone: Other DNA sequences in this sample translate to the same CDR3. The gene calls are TRBV11-3 and TRBJ2-7; D gene unclear. The germline gives CDR1 SGHNT, CDR2 YENEEA. CDR3 length equals 13 residues. V gave up 0 bases and J gave up 7 bases, with 10 bases separating them. Here the CDR3 reads CASSLEPRREQYF. The CDR3 nucleotides are TGTGCCAGCAGCTTAGAGCCGCGGCGGGAGCAGTACTTC.

The genes are TRBV5-1 and TRBJ2-3; TRBD2 matches at 7 bases. CDR1 is SGHRS, CDR2 YFSETQ, per germline. The CDR3 runs to 14 residues. V lost 4 bases to trimming and J lost 5 bases; unmatched junction nucleotides: 7. The CDR3 DNA is TGCGCCAGCAGCAGGGCGGGGGAATTAGATACGCAGTATTTT. This encodes CASSRAGELDTQYF.

This chain joins TRBV7-8 and TRBJ2-7; TRBD2 agrees at 9 bases. Per the germline V gene, CDR1 is SGHVS and CDR2 is FQNEAQ. V lost 4 bases, J lost 3 bases, and 7 bases stayed unmatched. This CDR3 comprises 15 residues. CDR3 in amino acids: CASSSRTSANYEQYF. In DNA, the CDR3 is TGTGCCAGCAGCTCCCGGACTAGCGCGAACTACGAGCAGTACTTC.

This sequence joins TRBV28 and TRBJ2-7, with 7 bases fitting TRBD1. The V and J ends lost 4 bases and 0 bases, in that order; junction bases with no gene match: 3. Germline loops: CDR1 MDHEN, CDR2 SYDVKM. The CDR3 runs to 14 residues. The CDR3 sequence is CASSSGQASYEQYF. CDR3 in DNA: TGTGCCAGCAGTTCTGGACAGGCCTCCTACGAGCAGTACTTC.

CDR3 region: CASRPGQGVYEQYF. CDR3 bases: TGTGCCAGCAGACCGGGACAGGGGGTATACGAGCAGTACTTC. V and J are TRBV28 and TRBJ2-7; 11 bases fit TRBD1. The CDR3 spans 14 residues. V was pared by 6 bases and J by 4 bases, with 5 bases of the junction left unmatched. From germline, CDR1 is MDHEN and CDR2 SYDVKM.

The chain joins TRBV5-1 to TRBJ2-6; D call uncertain. Per the germline V gene, CDR1 is SGHRS and CDR2 is YFSETQ. The V end was cut by 2 bases, the J end by 1 base, with 16 bases between. CDR3 size: 18 residues. The CDR3 DNA is TGCGCCAGCAGCTTAGCCCTCATGAGTCTTTCTGGGGCCAACGTCCTGACTTTC. As protein: CASSLALMSLSGANVLTF.